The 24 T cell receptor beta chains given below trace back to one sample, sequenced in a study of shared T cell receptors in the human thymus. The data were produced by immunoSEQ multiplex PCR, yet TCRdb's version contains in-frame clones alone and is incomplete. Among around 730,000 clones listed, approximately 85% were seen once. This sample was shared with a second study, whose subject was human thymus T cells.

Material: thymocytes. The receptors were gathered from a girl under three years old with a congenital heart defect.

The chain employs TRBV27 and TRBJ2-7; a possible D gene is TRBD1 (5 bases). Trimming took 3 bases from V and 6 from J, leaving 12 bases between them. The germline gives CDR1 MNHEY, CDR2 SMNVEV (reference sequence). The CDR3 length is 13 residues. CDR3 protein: CASSLVQGSEQYF. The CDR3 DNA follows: TGTGCCAGCAGTTTGGTCCAGGGCAGCGAGCAGTACTTC.

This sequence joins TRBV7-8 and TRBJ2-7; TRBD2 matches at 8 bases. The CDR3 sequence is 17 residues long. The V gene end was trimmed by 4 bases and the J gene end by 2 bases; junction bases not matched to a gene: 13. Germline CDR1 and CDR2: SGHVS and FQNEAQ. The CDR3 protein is CASSYKAGGGSAYEQYF. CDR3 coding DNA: TGTGCCAGCAGCTACAAAGCCGGGGGGGGGTCCGCCTACGAGCAGTACTTC.

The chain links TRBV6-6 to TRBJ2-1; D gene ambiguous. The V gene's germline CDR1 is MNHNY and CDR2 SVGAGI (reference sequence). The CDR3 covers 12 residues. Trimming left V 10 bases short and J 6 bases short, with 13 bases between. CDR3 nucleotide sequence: TGTGCCACTGGGCCCTATGGCAATGAGCAGTTCTTC. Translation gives CATGPYGNEQFF.

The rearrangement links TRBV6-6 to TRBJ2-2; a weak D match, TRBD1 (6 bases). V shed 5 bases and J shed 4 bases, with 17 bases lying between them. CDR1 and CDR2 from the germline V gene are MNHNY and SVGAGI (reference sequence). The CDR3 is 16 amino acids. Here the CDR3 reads CASSPPGHKSTGELFF. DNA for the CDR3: TGTGCCAGCAGTCCCCCGGGACACAAGAGCACCGGGGAGCTGTTTTTT.

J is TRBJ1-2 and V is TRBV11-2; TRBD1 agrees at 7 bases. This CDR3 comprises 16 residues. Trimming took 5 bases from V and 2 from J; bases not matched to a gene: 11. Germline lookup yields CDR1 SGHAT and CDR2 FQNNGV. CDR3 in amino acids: CASSPLPGQSNYGYTF. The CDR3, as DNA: TGTGCCAGCAGCCCCTTGCCGGGACAGTCGAACTATGGCTACACCTTC.

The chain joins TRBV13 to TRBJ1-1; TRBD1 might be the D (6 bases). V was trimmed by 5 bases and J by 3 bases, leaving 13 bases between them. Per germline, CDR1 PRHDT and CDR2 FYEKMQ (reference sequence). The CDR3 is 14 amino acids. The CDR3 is CASSTQGFDTEAFF. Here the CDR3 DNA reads TGTGCCAGCAGCACCCAGGGGTTCGACACTGAAGCTTTCTTT.

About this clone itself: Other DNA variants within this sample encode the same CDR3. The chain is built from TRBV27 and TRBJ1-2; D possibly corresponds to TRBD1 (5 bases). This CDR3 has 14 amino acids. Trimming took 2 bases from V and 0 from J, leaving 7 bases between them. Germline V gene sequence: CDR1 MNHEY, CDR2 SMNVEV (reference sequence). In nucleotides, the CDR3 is TGTGCCAGCAGTTTAGGGGGGTCTAACTATGGCTACACCTTC. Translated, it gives CASSLGGSNYGYTF.

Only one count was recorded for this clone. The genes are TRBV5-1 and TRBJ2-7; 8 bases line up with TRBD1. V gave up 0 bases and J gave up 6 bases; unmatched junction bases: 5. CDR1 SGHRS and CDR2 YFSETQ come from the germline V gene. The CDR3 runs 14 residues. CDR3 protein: CASSLAGQGVEQYF. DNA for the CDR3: TGCGCCAGCAGCTTGGCCGGACAGGGCGTCGAGCAGTACTTC.

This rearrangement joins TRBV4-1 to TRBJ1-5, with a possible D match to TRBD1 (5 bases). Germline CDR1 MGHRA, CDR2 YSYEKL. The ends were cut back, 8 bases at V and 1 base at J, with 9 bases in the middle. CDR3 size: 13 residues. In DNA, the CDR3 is TGCGCCAGCGGAAACAGGAGCAATCAGCCCCAGCATTTT. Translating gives CASGNRSNQPQHF.

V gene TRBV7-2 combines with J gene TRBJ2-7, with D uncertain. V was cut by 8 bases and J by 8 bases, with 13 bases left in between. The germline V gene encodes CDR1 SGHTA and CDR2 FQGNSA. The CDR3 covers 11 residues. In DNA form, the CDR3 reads TGTGCCAGCGCTCGAGAATCCCAGCAGTACTTC. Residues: CASARESQQYF.

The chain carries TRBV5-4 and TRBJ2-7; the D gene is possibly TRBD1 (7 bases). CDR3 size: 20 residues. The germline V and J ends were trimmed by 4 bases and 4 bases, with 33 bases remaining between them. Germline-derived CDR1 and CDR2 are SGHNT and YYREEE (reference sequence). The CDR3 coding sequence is TGTGCCAGCAGCCCCTATCGTGCATCAGGGGGGTCGAACATCTCGTACGAGCAGTACTTC. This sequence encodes CASSPYRASGGSNISYEQYF.

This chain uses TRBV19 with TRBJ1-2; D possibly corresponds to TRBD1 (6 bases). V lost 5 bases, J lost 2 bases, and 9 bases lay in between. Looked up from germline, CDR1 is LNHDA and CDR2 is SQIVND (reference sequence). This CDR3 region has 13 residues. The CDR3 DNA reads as TGTGCCAGTAGTTCTGGACAGAACTATGGCTACACCTTC. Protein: CASSSGQNYGYTF. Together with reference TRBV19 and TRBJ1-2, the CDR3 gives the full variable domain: DGGITQSPKYLFRKEGQNVTLSCEQNLNHDAMYWYRQDPGQGLRLIYYSQIVNDFQKGDIAEGYSVSREKKESFPLTVTSAQKNPTAFYLCASSSGQNYGYTFGSGTRLTVV.

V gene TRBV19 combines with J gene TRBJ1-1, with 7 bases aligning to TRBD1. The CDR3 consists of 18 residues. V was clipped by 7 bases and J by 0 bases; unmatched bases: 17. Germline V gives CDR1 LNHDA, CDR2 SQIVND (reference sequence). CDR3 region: CASTKNDRVRPMNTEAFF. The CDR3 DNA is TGTGCCAGTACCAAGAACGACAGGGTTCGGCCGATGAACACTGAAGCTTTCTTT.

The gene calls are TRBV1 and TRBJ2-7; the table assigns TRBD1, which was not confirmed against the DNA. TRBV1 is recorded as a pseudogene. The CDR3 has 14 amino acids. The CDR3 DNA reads TGCACCAGCACGGCGACAAGATATTTCTACGAGCAGTACTTC. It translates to CTSTATRYFYEQYF.

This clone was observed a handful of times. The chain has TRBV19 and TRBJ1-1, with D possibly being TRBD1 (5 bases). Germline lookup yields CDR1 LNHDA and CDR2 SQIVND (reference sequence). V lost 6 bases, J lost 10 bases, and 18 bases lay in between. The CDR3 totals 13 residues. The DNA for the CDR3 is TGTGCCAGTAGATCCAGACCAGGGTTGGGAGCTTTCTTT. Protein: CASRSRPGLGAFF. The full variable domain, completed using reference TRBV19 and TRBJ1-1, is DGGITQSPKYLFRKEGQNVTLSCEQNLNHDAMYWYRQDPGQGLRLIYYSQIVNDFQKGDIAEGYSVSREKKESFPLTVTSAQKNPTAFYLCASRSRPGLGAFFGQGTRLTVV.

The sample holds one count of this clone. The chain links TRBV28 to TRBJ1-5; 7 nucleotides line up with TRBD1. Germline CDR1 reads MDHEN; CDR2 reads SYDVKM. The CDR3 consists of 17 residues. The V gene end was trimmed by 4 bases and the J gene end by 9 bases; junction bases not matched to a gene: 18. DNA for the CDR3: TGTGCCAGCAGTTCGATCACTGAGGGACAGATAGTTCGGCCCCAGCATTTT. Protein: CASSSITEGQIVRPQHF.

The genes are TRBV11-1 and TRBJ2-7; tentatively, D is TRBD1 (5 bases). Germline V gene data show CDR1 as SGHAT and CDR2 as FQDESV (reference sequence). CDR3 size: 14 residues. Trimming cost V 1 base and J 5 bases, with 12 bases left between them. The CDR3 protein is CASSLGRVCHEQYF. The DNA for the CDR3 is TGTGCCAGCAGCTTAGGCAGGGTTTGCCACGAGCAGTACTTC.

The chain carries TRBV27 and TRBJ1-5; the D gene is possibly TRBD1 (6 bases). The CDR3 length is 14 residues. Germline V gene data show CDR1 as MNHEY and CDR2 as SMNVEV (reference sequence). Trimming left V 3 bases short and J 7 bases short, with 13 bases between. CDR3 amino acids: CASSFRGRGQPQHF. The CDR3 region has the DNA TGTGCCAGCAGTTTCCGGGGAAGGGGGCAGCCCCAGCATTTT.

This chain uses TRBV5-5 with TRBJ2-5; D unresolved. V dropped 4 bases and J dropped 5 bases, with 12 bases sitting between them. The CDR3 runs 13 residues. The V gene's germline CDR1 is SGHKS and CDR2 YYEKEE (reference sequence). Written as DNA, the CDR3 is TGTGCCAGCAGCCCCCCCAAGCCTGAGACCCAGTACTTC. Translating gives CASSPPKPETQYF. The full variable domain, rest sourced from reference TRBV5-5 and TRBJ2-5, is DAGVTQSPTHLIKTRGQQVTLRCSPISGHKSVSWYQQVLGQGPQFIFQYYEKEERGRGNFPDRFSARQFPNYSSELNVNALLLGDSALYLCASSPPKPETQYFGPGTRLLVL.

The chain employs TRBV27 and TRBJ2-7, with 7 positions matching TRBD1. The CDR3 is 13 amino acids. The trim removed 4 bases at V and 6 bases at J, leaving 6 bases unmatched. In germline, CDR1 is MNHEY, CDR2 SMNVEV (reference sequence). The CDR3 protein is CASSWDSEGEQYF. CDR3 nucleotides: TGTGCCAGCAGTTGGGACAGTGAGGGCGAGCAGTACTTC.

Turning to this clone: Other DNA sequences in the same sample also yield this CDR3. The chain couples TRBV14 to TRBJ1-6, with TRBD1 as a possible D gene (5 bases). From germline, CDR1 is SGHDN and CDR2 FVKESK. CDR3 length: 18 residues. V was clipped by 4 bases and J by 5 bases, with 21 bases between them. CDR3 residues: CASSPARGGSHNNSPLHF. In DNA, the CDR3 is TGTGCCAGCAGCCCTGCGAGGGGAGGATCGCACAATAATTCACCCCTCCACTTT.

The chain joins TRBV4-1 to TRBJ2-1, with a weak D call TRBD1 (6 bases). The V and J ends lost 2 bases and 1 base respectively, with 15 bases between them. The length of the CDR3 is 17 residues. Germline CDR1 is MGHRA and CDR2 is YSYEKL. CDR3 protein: CASSQPPTGQSYNEQFF. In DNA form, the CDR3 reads TGCGCCAGCAGCCAACCACCGACAGGTCAATCCTACAATGAGCAGTTCTTC.

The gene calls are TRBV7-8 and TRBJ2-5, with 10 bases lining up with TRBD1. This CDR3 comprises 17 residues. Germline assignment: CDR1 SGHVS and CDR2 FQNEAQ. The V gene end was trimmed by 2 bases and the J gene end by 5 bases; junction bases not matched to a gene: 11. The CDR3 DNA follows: TGTGCCAGCAGCTTAACTGCCGACAGGGGGCTAGTGGAGACCCAGTACTTC. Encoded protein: CASSLTADRGLVETQYF.

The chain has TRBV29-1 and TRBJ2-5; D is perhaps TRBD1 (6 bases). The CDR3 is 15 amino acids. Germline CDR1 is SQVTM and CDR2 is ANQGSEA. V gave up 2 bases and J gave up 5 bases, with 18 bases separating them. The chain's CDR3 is CSVEMGSGGAETQYF. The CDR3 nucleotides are TGCAGCGTTGAAATGGGCTCTGGGGGCGCGGAGACCCAGTACTTC.